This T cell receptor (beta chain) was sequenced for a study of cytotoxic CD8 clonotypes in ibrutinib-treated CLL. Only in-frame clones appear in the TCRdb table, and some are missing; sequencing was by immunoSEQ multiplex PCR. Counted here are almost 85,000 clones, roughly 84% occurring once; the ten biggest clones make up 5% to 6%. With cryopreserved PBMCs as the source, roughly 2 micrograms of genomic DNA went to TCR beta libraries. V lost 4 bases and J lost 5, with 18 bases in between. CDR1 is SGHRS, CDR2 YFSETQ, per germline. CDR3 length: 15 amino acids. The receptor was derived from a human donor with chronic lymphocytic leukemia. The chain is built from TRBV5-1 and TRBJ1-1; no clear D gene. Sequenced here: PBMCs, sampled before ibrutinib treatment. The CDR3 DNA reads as TGCGCCAGCAGCCCGGGCGGTGGTAGGAGAACTGAAGCTTTCTTT. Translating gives CASSPGGGRRTEAFF.